These 12 T cell receptor beta chains came from one sample sequenced in a study of shared clonotypes between healthy human individuals. Profiled with immunoSEQ multiplex PCR; TCRdb holds only in-frame clones, not every one. This sample has 1,500,000 or so clones, with 96% found just once. Sample: naive CD4+ T cells sorted from blood. Subset given: CD45RA+ positively selected. Receptor source: a man between 25 and 39 years old in good health.

The rearrangement joins TRBV19 to TRBJ2-7, with 11 nucleotides matching TRBD2. V was clipped by 6 bases and J by 5 bases; unmatched bases: 15. The CDR3 spans 17 residues. From germline, CDR1 is LNHDA and CDR2 SQIVND (reference sequence). The chain's CDR3 is CASSPGNSGRGQDEQYF. Written as DNA, the CDR3 is TGTGCCAGTAGCCCCGGAAATAGCGGGAGGGGCCAGGACGAGCAGTACTTC.

V and J are TRBV4-3 and TRBJ1-1, with D perhaps TRBD1 (6 bases). Trimming pared 4 bases from V and 7 bases from J, leaving 22 bases between. Per the germline V gene, CDR1 is LGHNA and CDR2 is YSLEER. The CDR3 loop spans 16 amino acids. DNA of the CDR3: TGCGCCAGCAGCCTCTCTTCCGTAGGGGGGGCCAATGAAGCTTTCTTT. This translates into CASSLSSVGGANEAFF.

As for this clone: Other DNA sequences in the sample encode the same CDR3. The rearrangement uses TRBV18 and TRBJ2-7; D not resolved. Per germline, CDR1 KGHSH and CDR2 LQKENI. Deletions cut 0 bases from V and 3 bases from J, with 6 bases between. This CDR3 is 13 amino acids long. CDR3: CASSPPSGYEQYF. The CDR3 DNA reads TGTGCCAGCTCACCACCGTCTGGCTACGAGCAGTACTTC.

The rearrangement joins TRBV6-5 to TRBJ1-2; 12 bases match TRBD1. CDR1 is MNHEY and CDR2 is SVGAGI in the germline V gene. The CDR3 contains 13 residues. After removal of 10 bases from V and 8 bases from J, the junction contained 8 bases not matched to a gene. CDR3 in amino acids: CATAGQGARGYTF. The CDR3 DNA reads as TGTGCCACAGCGGGACAGGGGGCGCGGGGCTACACCTTC.

V and J are TRBV28 and TRBJ1-5, with TRBD1 as a possible D gene (5 bases). V lost 3 bases and J 4 bases, leaving 16 bases between the germline ends. The CDR3 has 16 residues. Germline V gene lookup returns CDR1 MDHEN and CDR2 SYDVKM. DNA for the CDR3: TGTGCCAGCAGTTTGCGCCTAATGGGGGGGAATCAGCCCCAGCATTTT. This translates into CASSLRLMGGNQPQHF.

This rearrangement joins TRBV4-1 to TRBJ2-7; D may correspond to TRBD1 or TRBD2 (5 bases each). Deletions cut 4 bases from V and 7 bases from J, with 26 bases between. The CDR3 sequence is 17 residues long. The germline CDR1 and CDR2 sequences are MGHRA and YSYEKL. CDR3 loop: CASSLRVGAAQGDEQYF. The CDR3 DNA is TGCGCCAGCAGCCTTCGAGTGGGAGCGGCCCAGGGAGATGAGCAGTACTTC.

This sequence joins TRBV12-5 and TRBJ1-3; D is perhaps TRBD1 (5 bases). Trimming took off 1 base at V and 0 bases at J, with 16 bases between the two ends. CDR1 and CDR2 from the germline V gene are LGHNT and FRNRAP. The CDR3 extends over 18 amino acids. The DNA for the CDR3 is TGTGCTAGTGGTTTGGAAATGGGGCCAAAGGTCTCTGGAAACACCATATATTTT. Its protein is CASGLEMGPKVSGNTIYF.

J is TRBJ2-3 and V is TRBV27; maybe TRBD2 (5 bases). V dropped 1 base and J dropped 0 bases, with 11 bases sitting between them. Germline V gene sequence: CDR1 MNHEY, CDR2 SMNVEV (reference sequence). This CDR3 contains 16 residues. For the CDR3, the DNA is TGTGCCAGCAGTTTATGGAGGAGCATCAGCACAGATACGCAGTATTTT. Protein: CASSLWRSISTDTQYF.

This chain joins TRBV5-1 and TRBJ2-7; D unresolved. CDR3 length equals 15 residues. V was trimmed by 0 bases and J by 3 bases, leaving 13 bases between them. CDR1 is SGHRS, CDR2 YFSETQ, per germline. The CDR3 DNA reads as TGCGCCAGCAGCTTGGGCCCCAGTCCTCTCTACGAGCAGTACTTC. Translation: CASSLGPSPLYEQYF.

V usage is TRBV29-1 and J usage is TRBJ1-1, with unresolved D. CDR3 size: 11 residues. Trimming removed 4 bases from V and 3 bases from J, with 6 bases in between. Germline CDR1 and CDR2: SQVTM and ANQGSEA. This CDR3 reads CSVAGYTEAFF. Here the CDR3 DNA reads TGCAGCGTTGCGGGTTACACTGAAGCTTTCTTT.

The CDR3 region is CASSPGQGSAGELFF. CDR3 nucleotides: TGTGCCAGCTCACCAGGACAGGGCTCCGCCGGGGAGCTGTTTTTT. The V gene is TRBV18, the J gene TRBJ2-2; 8 bases line up with TRBD1. J lost 6 bases, V lost 2 bases, and 5 bases had no gene match. The CDR3 consists of 15 residues. Germline loops: CDR1 KGHSH, CDR2 LQKENI.

The genes are TRBV5-1 and TRBJ2-2; D unresolved. In germline, CDR1 is SGHRS, CDR2 YFSETQ. V was clipped by 2 bases and J by 1 base, with 6 bases between them. The CDR3 spans 14 residues. The CDR3 region is CASSFFRNTGELFF. CDR3 sequence (DNA): TGCGCCAGCAGCTTTTTCAGGAACACCGGGGAGCTGTTTTTT.